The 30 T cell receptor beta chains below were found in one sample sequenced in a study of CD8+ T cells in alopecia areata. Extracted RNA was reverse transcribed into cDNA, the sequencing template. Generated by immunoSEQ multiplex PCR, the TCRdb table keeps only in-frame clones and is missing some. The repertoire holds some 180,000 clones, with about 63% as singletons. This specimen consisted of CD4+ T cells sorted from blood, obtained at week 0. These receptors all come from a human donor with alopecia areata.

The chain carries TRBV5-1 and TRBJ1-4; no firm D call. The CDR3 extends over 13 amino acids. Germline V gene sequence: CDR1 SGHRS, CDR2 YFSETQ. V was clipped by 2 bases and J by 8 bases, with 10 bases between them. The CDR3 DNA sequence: TGCGCCAGCAGCTTAACAGTATCCGAAAAACTGTTTTTT. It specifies CASSLTVSEKLFF. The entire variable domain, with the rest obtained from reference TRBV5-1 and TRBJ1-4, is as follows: KAGVTQTPRYLIKTRGQQVTLSCSPISGHRSVSWYQQTPGQGLQFLFEYFSETQRNKGNFPGRFSGRQFSNSRSEMNVSTLELGDSALYLCASSLTVSEKLFFGSGTQLSVL.

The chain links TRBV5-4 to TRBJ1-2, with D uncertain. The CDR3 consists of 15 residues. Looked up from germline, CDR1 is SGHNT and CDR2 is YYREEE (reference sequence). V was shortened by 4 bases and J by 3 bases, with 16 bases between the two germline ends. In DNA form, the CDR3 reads TGTGCCAGCAGCGCGGCTACCGACGGGGACTATGGCTACACCTTC. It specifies CASSAATDGDYGYTF.

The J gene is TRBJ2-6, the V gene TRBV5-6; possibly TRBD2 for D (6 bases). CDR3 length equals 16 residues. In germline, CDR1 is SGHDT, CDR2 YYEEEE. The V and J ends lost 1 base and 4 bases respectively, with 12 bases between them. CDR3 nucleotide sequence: TGTGCCAGCAGCTTGACTTCGGGGGTAGGGGCCAACGTCCTGACTTTC. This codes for CASSLTSGVGANVLTF.

The CDR3 region has the DNA TGTGCCAGCAGCGTAGAGGGGACAGGGAGCTATGGCTACACCTTC. Encoded protein: CASSVEGTGSYGYTF. The chain joins TRBV9 to TRBJ1-2, with 9 positions matching TRBD1. The germline V gene has CDR1 SGDLS and CDR2 YYNGEE. The CDR3 runs to 15 residues. V trimming: 0 bases; J trimming: 4 bases; junction bases outside the gene matches: 4.

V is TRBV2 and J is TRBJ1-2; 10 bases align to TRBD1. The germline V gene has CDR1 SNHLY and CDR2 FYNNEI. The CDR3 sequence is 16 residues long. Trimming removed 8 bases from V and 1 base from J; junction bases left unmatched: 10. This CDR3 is CASPRDRGSLNYGYTF. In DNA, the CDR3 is TGTGCCAGCCCCCGGGACAGGGGTAGTCTTAACTATGGCTACACCTTC.

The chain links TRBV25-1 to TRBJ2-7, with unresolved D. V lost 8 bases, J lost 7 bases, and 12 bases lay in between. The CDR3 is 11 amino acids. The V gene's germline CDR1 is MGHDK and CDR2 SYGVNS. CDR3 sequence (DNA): TGTGCCAGCTCGCATAATGTGGAGCAGTACTTC. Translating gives CASSHNVEQYF.

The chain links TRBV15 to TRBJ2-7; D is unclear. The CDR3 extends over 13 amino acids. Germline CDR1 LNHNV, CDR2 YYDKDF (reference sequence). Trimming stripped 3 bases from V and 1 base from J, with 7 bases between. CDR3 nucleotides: TGTGCCACCAGCAGGGCAATTTCCTACGAGCAGTACTTC. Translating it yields CATSRAISYEQYF. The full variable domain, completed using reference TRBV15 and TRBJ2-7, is DAMVIQNPRYQVTQFGKPVTLSCSQTLNHNVMYWYQQKSSQAPKLLFHYYDKDFNNEADTPDNFQSRRPNTSFCFLDIRSPGLGDTAMYLCATSRAISYEQYFGPGTRLTVT.

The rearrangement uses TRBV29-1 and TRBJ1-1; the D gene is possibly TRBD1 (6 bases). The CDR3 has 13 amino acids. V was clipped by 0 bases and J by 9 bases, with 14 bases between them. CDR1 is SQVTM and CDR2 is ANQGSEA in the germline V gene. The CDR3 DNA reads TGCAGCGTTGAAGATCTTGACAGGTCCCAAGCTTTCTTT. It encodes CSVEDLDRSQAFF. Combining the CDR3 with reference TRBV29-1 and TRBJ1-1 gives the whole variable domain SAVISQKPSRDICQRGTSLTIQCQVDSQVTMMFWYRQQPGQSLTLIATANQGSEATYESGFVIDKFPISRPNLTFSTLTVSNMSPEDSSIYLCSVEDLDRSQAFFGQGTRLTVV.

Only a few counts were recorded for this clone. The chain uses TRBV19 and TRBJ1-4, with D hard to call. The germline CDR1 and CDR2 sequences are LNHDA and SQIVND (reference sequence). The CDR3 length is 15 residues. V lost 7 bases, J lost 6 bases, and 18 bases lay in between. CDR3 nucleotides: TGTGCCAGTAACGCCTCGCCAGGATGGGATGAAAAACTGTTTTTT. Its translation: CASNASPGWDEKLFF.

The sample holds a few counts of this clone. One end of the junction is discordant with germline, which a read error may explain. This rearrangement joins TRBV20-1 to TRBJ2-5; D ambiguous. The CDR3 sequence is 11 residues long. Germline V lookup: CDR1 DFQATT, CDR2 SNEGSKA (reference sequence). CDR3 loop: CSAIYQETQYF. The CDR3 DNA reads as TGCAGTGCTATTTACCAGGAGACCCAGTACTTC.

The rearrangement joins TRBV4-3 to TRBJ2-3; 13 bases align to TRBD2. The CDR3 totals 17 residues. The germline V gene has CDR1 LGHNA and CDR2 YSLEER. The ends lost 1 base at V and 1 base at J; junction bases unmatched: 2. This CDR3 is CASSQGTSGGGTDTQYF. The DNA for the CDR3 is TGCGCCAGCAGCCAAGGGACTAGCGGGGGCGGCACAGATACGCAGTATTTT.

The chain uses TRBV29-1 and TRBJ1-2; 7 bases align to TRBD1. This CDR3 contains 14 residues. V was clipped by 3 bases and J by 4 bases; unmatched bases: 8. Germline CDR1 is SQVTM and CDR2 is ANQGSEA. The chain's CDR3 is CSVEVPGQPYGYTF. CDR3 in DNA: TGCAGCGTTGAGGTTCCGGGACAGCCCTATGGCTACACCTTC.

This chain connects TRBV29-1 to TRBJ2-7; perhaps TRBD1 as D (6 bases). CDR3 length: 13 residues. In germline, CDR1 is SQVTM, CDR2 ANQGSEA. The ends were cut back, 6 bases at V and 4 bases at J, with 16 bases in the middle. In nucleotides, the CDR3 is TGCAGCGTCAATGTCAGGGGCCGGTACGAGCAGTACTTC. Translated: CSVNVRGRYEQYF.

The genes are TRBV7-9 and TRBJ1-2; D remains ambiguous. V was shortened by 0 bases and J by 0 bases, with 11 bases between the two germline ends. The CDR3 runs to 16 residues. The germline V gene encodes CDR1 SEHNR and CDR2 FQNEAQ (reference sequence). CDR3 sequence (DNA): TGTGCCAGCAGCTTAGCGTCGGGAACGGCTAACTATGGCTACACCTTC. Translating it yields CASSLASGTANYGYTF.

The CDR3, as DNA: TGCAGCGTAAGGGCCTTGAACACTGAAGCTTTCTTT. Protein sequence: CSVRALNTEAFF. The chain employs TRBV29-1 and TRBJ1-1; no clear D gene. V lost 6 bases and J lost 0, with 8 bases in between. The CDR3 sequence is 12 residues long. Germline V gene sequence: CDR1 SQVTM, CDR2 ANQGSEA.

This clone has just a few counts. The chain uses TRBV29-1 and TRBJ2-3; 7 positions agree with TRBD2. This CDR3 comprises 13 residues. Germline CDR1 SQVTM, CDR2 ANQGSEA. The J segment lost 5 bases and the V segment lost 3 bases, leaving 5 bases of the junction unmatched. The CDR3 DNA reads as TGCAGCGTTGATATGTCTAGCGGAGATACGCAGTATTTT. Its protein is CSVDMSSGDTQYF.

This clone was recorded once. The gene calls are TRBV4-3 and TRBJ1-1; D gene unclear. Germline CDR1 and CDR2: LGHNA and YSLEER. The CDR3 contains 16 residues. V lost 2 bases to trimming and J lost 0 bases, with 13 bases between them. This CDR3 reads CASSQLVGRLNTEAFF. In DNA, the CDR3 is TGCGCCAGCAGCCAATTGGTTGGACGGCTGAACACTGAAGCTTTCTTT.

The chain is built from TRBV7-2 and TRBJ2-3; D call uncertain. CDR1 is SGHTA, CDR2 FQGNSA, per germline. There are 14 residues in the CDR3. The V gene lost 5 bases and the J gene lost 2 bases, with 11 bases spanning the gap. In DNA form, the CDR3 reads TGTGCCAGCAGCCCGTGGGGTACCACAGATACGCAGTATTTT. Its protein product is CASSPWGTTDTQYF.

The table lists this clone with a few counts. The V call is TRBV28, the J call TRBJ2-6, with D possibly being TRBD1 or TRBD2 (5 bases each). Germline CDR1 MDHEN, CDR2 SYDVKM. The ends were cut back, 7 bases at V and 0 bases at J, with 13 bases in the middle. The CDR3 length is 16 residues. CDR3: CASIGAVSSGANVLTF. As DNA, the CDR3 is TGTGCCAGCATCGGGGCGGTGAGCTCTGGGGCCAACGTCCTGACTTTC.

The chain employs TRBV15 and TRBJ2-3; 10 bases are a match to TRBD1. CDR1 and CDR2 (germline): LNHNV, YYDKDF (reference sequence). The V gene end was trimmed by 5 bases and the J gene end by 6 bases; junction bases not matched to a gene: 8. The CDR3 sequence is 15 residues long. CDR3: CATSARTGGLDTQYF. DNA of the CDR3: TGTGCCACCAGCGCCCGGACAGGGGGTTTGGATACGCAGTATTTT.

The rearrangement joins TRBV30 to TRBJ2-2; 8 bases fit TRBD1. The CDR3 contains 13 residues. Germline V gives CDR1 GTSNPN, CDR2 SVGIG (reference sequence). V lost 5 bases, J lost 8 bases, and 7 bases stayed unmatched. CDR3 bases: TGTGCCTGGCATAAACAGGGGGTGGGGGAGCTGTTTTTT. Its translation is CAWHKQGVGELFF.

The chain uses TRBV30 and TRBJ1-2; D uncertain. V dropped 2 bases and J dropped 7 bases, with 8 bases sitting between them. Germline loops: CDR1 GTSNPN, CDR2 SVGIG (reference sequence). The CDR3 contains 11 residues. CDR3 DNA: TGTGCCTGGAGTCTAGAGCCTGGCTACACCTTC. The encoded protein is CAWSLEPGYTF.

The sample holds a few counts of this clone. The CDR3 DNA reads as TGCAGTGCTAGAGATCAGAGTGGACGGTTCTTC. This encodes CSARDQSGRFF. The chain combines TRBV20-1 with TRBJ2-1; D is ambiguous. CDR1 and CDR2 from the germline V gene are DFQATT and SNEGSKA (reference sequence). V lost 0 bases and J lost 15, with 12 bases in between. This CDR3 comprises 11 residues.

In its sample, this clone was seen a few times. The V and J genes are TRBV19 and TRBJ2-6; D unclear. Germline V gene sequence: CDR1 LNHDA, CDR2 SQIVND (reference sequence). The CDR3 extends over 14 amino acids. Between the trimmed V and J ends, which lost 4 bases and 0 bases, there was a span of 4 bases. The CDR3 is CASSRSSGANVLTF. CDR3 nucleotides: TGTGCCAGTAGTAGGAGCTCTGGGGCCAACGTCCTGACTTTC.

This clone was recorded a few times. This CDR3 is CSAVTGVSTDTQYF. In DNA form, the CDR3 reads TGCAGCGCAGTAACAGGGGTTAGCACAGATACGCAGTATTTT. This chain uses TRBV29-1 with TRBJ2-3, with TRBD1 matching 7 bases. The CDR3 length is 14 residues. In germline, CDR1 is SQVTM, CDR2 ANQGSEA. The V segment lost 7 bases and the J segment 0 bases; nucleotides outside the gene matches: 7.

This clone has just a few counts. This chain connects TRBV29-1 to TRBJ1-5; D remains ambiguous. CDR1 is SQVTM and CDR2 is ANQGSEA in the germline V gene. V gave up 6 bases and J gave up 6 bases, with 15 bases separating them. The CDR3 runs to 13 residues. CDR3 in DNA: TGCAGCGTCGCTGTAGGGTCGGGTCAGCCCCAGCATTTT. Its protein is CSVAVGSGQPQHF.

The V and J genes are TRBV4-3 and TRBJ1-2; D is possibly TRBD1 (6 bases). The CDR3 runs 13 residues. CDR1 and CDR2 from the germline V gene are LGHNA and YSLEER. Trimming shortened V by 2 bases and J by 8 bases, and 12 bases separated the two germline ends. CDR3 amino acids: CASSQNYREGYTF. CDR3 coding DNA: TGCGCCAGCAGCCAAAACTACAGGGAAGGCTACACCTTC.

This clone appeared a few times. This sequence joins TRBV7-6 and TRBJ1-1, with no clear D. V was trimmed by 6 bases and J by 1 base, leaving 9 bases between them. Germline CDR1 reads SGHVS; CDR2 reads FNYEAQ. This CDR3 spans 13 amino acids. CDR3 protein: CASSPTGNTEAFF. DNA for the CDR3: TGTGCCAGCAGTCCCACCGGGAACACTGAAGCTTTCTTT.

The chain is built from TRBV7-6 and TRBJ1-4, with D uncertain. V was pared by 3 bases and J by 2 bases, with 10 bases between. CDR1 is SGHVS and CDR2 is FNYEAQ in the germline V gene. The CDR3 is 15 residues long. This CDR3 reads CASSFGVATNEKLFF. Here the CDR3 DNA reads TGTGCCAGCAGCTTTGGGGTTGCGACTAATGAAAAACTGTTTTTT.

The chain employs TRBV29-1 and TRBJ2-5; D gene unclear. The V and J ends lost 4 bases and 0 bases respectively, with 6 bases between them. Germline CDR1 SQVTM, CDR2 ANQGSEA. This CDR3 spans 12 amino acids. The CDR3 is CSVGPYQETQYF. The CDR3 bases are TGCAGCGTTGGACCGTACCAAGAGACCCAGTACTTC.